The 24 T cell receptor beta chains in this list originate from one sample, sequenced in a study of T cell changes during pregnancy in multiple sclerosis. Measured with immunoSEQ multiplex PCR; TCRdb has only the in-frame clones, and not every one. The repertoire includes about 38,000 clones, approximately 92% of them detected once, and over 10% sits in the top ten. The input for sequencing was CD8+ T cells from peripheral blood mononuclear cells, taken after pregnancy. All receptors derive from a female donor with multiple sclerosis, enrolled in a pregnancy study.

The chain links TRBV6-1 to TRBJ2-3, with 9 bases fitting TRBD1. This CDR3 spans 15 amino acids. Trimming at V came to 2 bases and at J to 6 bases, leaving 6 bases not matched to a gene. The germline V gene has CDR1 MNHNS and CDR2 SASEGT. Here the CDR3 reads CASSEKQGAADTQYF. CDR3 bases: TGTGCCAGCAGTGAAAAACAGGGGGCGGCCGATACGCAGTATTTT.

The chain has TRBV28 and TRBJ2-7, with 7 positions matching TRBD1. There are 13 residues in the CDR3. The ends lost 8 bases at V and 2 bases at J; junction bases unmatched: 6. Germline V gene data show CDR1 as MDHEN and CDR2 as SYDVKM. The CDR3 DNA follows: TGTGCCAGCGGCACAGGGGTACCCTACGAGCAGTACTTC. Protein: CASGTGVPYEQYF.

The V gene is TRBV4-1, the J gene TRBJ2-3, with 13 bases matching TRBD2. This CDR3 has 18 residues. The J segment lost 2 bases and the V segment lost 3 bases, leaving 8 bases of the junction unmatched. CDR1 MGHRA and CDR2 YSYEKL come from the germline V gene. The CDR3 nucleotides are TGCGCCAGCAGCCACGAAACTAGCGGGGGGGCCCCCACAGATACGCAGTATTTT. This codes for CASSHETSGGAPTDTQYF.

The V and J genes are TRBV11-2 and TRBJ1-2; D gene uncertain. CDR3 length: 14 amino acids. CDR1 is SGHAT and CDR2 is FQNNGV in the germline V gene. V lost 0 bases to trimming and J lost 5 bases, with 10 bases between them. CDR3 DNA: TGTGCCAGCAGCTTAGATAACGGACTTTATGGCTACACCTTC. It is translated as CASSLDNGLYGYTF.

The chain is built from TRBV7-6 and TRBJ2-3; 8 nucleotides match TRBD2. The CDR3 totals 17 residues. From germline, CDR1 is SGHVS and CDR2 FNYEAQ. With V trimmed by 2 bases and J by 5 bases, 12 bases remained unmatched. CDR3 sequence (DNA): TGTGCCAGCAGCTTAATCGCTCCTAGCGGGCAGGAAGATACGCAGTATTTT. Translating gives CASSLIAPSGQEDTQYF.

The chain joins TRBV9 to TRBJ2-7, with TRBD1 identical over 7 bases. The germline CDR1 and CDR2 sequences are SGDLS and YYNGEE. Trimming took 3 bases from V and 6 from J; bases not matched to a gene: 6. The CDR3 covers 13 residues. The CDR3 bases are TGTGCCAGCAGCGCCTCGACAGGGACCGAGCAGTACTTC. Translating gives CASSASTGTEQYF.

The rearrangement joins TRBV5-1 to TRBJ2-2, with 9 bases aligning to TRBD2. The germline gives CDR1 SGHRS, CDR2 YFSETQ. V was pared by 7 bases and J by 4 bases, with 11 bases of the junction left unmatched. This CDR3 is built from 16 residues. The CDR3 nucleotides are TGCGCCAGCTCTAAAAGCGGGAGGTCGGGCACCGGGGAGCTGTTTTTT. It specifies CASSKSGRSGTGELFF.

The chain uses TRBV2 and TRBJ2-5; D is undetermined. Trimming removed 6 bases at V and 4 bases at J, with 12 bases between. CDR1 and CDR2 from the germline V gene are SNHLY and FYNNEI. This CDR3 region has 13 residues. The CDR3 DNA reads as TGTGCCAGCAGCAGGCTCGCCCGAGAGACCCAGTACTTC. Protein sequence: CASSRLARETQYF.

The gene calls are TRBV2 and TRBJ1-1; D is perhaps TRBD1 (5 bases). CDR3 length: 14 residues. Trimming stripped 5 bases from V and 3 bases from J, with 13 bases between. Germline CDR1 is SNHLY and CDR2 is FYNNEI. DNA for the CDR3: TGTGCCAGCAGTTCGGGAGGGGTTTACACTGAAGCTTTCTTT. As protein: CASSSGGVYTEAFF.

V usage is TRBV6-5 and J usage is TRBJ2-3, with 8 positions matching TRBD2. The CDR3 is 16 amino acids. The junction had 10 bases not matched to a gene; V was cut back by 4 bases and J by 4 bases. The germline gives CDR1 MNHEY, CDR2 SVGAGI. The CDR3 bases are TGTGCCAGCAGTTCTAACCCGGGAGGGATCTCAGATACGCAGTATTTT. Protein sequence: CASSSNPGGISDTQYF.

This clone was observed once. The chain uses TRBV4-1 and TRBJ2-3, with D perhaps TRBD2 (5 bases). Looked up from germline, CDR1 is MGHRA and CDR2 is YSYEKL. This CDR3 has 12 amino acids. V gave up 10 bases and J gave up 1 base, with 9 bases separating them. Written as DNA, the CDR3 is TGCGCCACCCGGGGTCGCACAGATACGCAGTATTTT. This sequence encodes CATRGRTDTQYF.

The V call is TRBV6-1, the J call TRBJ2-7; TRBD1 aligns across 7 bases. After removal of 0 bases from V and 3 bases from J, the junction contained 11 bases not matched to a gene. The CDR3 spans 17 residues. Per the germline V gene, CDR1 is MNHNS and CDR2 is SASEGT. CDR3 sequence reads: CASSEARGPTSYYEQYF. In DNA form, the CDR3 reads TGTGCCAGCAGTGAAGCAAGGGGGCCCACCTCCTACTACGAGCAGTACTTC.

The J gene is TRBJ2-7, the V gene TRBV30; the match to TRBD1 covers 9 bases. The germline gives CDR1 GTSNPN, CDR2 SVGIG (reference sequence). The CDR3 is 15 residues long. The ends lost 7 bases at V and 3 bases at J; junction bases unmatched: 13. CDR3 amino acids: CAYSPPGQGFYEQYF. The CDR3 DNA reads as TGTGCCTATTCTCCCCCGGGACAGGGATTCTACGAGCAGTACTTC.

J is TRBJ1-1 and V is TRBV9; a possible D gene is TRBD1 (5 bases). The V end was cut by 0 bases, the J end by 4 bases, with 13 bases between. The CDR3 loop spans 15 amino acids. Germline CDR1 is SGDLS and CDR2 is YYNGEE. The CDR3 region is CASSVEKGHGTEAFF. The CDR3 bases are TGTGCCAGCAGCGTAGAGAAGGGGCACGGCACTGAAGCTTTCTTT.

The chain uses TRBV29-1 and TRBJ2-3; TRBD2 might be the D (7 bases). Germline CDR1 SQVTM, CDR2 ANQGSEA. V lost 3 bases and J 4 bases, leaving 11 bases between the germline ends. There are 13 residues in the CDR3. The CDR3 DNA reads TGCAGCGTTGAGGGGGGGCGGTCAGATACGCAGTATTTT. It specifies CSVEGGRSDTQYF.

This rearrangement joins TRBV19 to TRBJ2-2, with 14 bases aligning to TRBD2. Germline CDR1 reads LNHDA; CDR2 reads SQIVND (reference sequence). The CDR3 has 17 amino acids. The trim removed 7 bases at V and 6 bases at J, leaving 10 bases unmatched. Here the CDR3 reads CASTPGLAGVEAGELFF. Written as DNA, the CDR3 is TGTGCCAGTACCCCGGGACTAGCGGGAGTTGAGGCCGGGGAGCTGTTTTTT.

The V call is TRBV9, the J call TRBJ1-2; D call uncertain. V shed 10 bases and J shed 3 bases, with 13 bases lying between them. Germline V gene data show CDR1 as SGDLS and CDR2 as YYNGEE. This CDR3 comprises 12 residues. CDR3 DNA: TGTGCCTCGCGCGGCTCGGACTATGGCTACACCTTC. Translation: CASRGSDYGYTF. The entire variable domain, with the rest obtained from reference TRBV9 and TRBJ1-2, is as follows: DSGVTQTPKHLITATGQRVTLRCSPRSGDLSVYWYQQSLDQGLQFLIQYYNGEERAKGNILERFSAQQFPDLHSELNLSSLELGDSALYFCASRGSDYGYTFGSGTRLTVV.

V gene TRBV7-2 combines with J gene TRBJ2-3; TRBD2 matches 15 bases. The CDR3 extends over 16 amino acids. Germline CDR1 is SGHTA and CDR2 is FQGNSA. J gave up 5 bases and V 3 bases, and 3 bases lay outside the gene matches. CDR3 nucleotide sequence: TGTGCCAGCAGCTTCGGACTAGCGGGGGGGATAGATACGCAGTATTTT. This gives the protein CASSFGLAGGIDTQYF.

The chain is built from TRBV27 and TRBJ2-3; D gene ambiguous. CDR1 MNHEY and CDR2 SMNVEV come from the germline V gene (reference sequence). This CDR3 contains 15 residues. Trimming removed 2 bases from V and 2 bases from J, with 11 bases in between. For the CDR3, the DNA is TGTGCCAGCAGTTTAGCGGTCCCGGACACAGATACGCAGTATTTT. It codes for CASSLAVPDTDTQYF.

This chain joins TRBV9 and TRBJ2-7; 10 positions match TRBD2. The CDR3 has 15 amino acids. Losses at the gene ends were 2 bases for V and 5 bases for J; bases not matched to a gene: 7. Germline-derived CDR1 and CDR2 are SGDLS and YYNGEE. The CDR3 protein is CASSVSGTSANEQYF. The CDR3 bases are TGTGCCAGCAGCGTCTCCGGGACTAGCGCAAACGAGCAGTACTTC.

V is TRBV7-9 and J is TRBJ1-2, with TRBD1 matching over 7 bases. Germline V lookup: CDR1 SEHNR, CDR2 FQNEAQ (reference sequence). V was clipped by 5 bases and J by 6 bases; unmatched bases: 9. This CDR3 spans 14 amino acids. This CDR3 reads CASSIGQGVNGYTF. Written as DNA, the CDR3 is TGTGCCAGCAGCATAGGCCAGGGGGTGAATGGCTACACCTTC. Supplemented by reference TRBV7-9 and TRBJ1-2, the full variable domain reads DTGVSQNPRHKITKRGQNVTFRCDPISEHNRLYWYRQTLGQGPEFLTYFQNEAQLEKSRLLSDRFSAERPKGSFSTLEIQRTEQGDSAMYLCASSIGQGVNGYTFGSGTRLTVV.

In DNA form, the CDR3 reads TGTGCCAGCAGCTTCCTCGGGGGGAATGGGCTGTACTACGAGCAGTACTTC. Amino acid sequence: CASSFLGGNGLYYEQYF. V is TRBV5-5 and J is TRBJ2-7; the match to TRBD2 covers 7 bases. The CDR3 loop spans 17 amino acids. Germline V lookup: CDR1 SGHKS, CDR2 YYEKEE (reference sequence). V shed 2 bases, J shed 3 bases, and the junction held 14 bases outside the gene matches. Together with reference TRBV5-5 and TRBJ2-7, the CDR3 gives the full variable domain: DAGVTQSPTHLIKTRGQQVTLRCSPISGHKSVSWYQQVLGQGPQFIFQYYEKEERGRGNFPDRFSARQFPNYSSELNVNALLLGDSALYLCASSFLGGNGLYYEQYFGPGTRLTVT.

The J gene is TRBJ2-3, the V gene TRBV30; maybe TRBD1 (6 bases). CDR3 size: 14 residues. V dropped 2 bases and J dropped 6 bases, with 15 bases sitting between them. Germline V CDR1 and CDR2: GTSNPN, SVGIG (reference sequence). For the CDR3, the DNA is TGTGCCTGGAGTATAAGGCAGGGGAAGGATACGCAGTATTTT. The encoded protein is CAWSIRQGKDTQYF.

The V and J genes are TRBV2 and TRBJ2-2; no reliable D call. Between the trimmed V and J ends, which lost 10 bases and 3 bases, there was a span of 3 bases. The CDR3 has 10 amino acids. Germline V lookup: CDR1 SNHLY, CDR2 FYNNEI. The CDR3 DNA sequence: TGTGCCACCTACACCGGGGAGCTGTTTTTT. Protein: CATYTGELFF.